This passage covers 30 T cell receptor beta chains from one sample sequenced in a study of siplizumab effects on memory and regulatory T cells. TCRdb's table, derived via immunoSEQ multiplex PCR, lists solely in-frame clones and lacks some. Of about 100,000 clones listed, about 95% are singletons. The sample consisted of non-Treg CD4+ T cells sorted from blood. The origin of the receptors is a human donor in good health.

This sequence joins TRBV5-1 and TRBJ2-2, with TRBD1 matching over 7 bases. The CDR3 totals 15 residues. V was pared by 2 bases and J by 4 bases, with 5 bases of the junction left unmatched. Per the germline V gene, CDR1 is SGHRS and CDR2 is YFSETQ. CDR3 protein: CASSFIRTGTGELFF. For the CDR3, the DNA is TGCGCCAGCAGCTTTATCCGGACAGGCACCGGGGAGCTGTTTTTT.

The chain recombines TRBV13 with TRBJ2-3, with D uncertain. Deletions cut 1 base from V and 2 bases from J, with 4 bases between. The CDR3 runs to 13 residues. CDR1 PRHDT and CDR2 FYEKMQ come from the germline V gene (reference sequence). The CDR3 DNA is TGTGCCAGCAGCTTAGCAATCACAGATACGCAGTATTTT. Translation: CASSLAITDTQYF.

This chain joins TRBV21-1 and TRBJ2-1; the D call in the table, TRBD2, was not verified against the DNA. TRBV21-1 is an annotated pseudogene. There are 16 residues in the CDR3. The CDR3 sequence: CASSNVSREANNEQFF. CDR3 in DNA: TGTGCCAGCAGCAACGTCTCCCGGGAAGCCAACAATGAGCAGTTCTTC.

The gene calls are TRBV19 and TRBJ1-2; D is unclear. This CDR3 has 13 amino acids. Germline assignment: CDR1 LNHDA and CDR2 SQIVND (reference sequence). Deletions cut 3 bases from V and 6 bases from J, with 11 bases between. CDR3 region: CASSIWDFDGYTF. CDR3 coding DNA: TGTGCCAGTAGTATTTGGGATTTTGATGGCTACACCTTC.

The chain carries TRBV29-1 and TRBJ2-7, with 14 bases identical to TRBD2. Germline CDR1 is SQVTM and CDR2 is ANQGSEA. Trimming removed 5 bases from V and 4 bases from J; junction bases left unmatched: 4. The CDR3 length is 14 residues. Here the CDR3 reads CSVTGTSGSYEQYF. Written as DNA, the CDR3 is TGCAGCGTTACCGGGACTAGCGGGAGTTACGAGCAGTACTTC.

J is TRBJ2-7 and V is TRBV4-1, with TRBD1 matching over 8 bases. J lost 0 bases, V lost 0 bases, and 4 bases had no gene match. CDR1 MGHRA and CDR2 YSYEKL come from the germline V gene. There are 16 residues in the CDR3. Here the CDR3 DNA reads TGCGCCAGCAGCCAAGATGGGGACAGGAGCTCCTACGAGCAGTACTTC. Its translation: CASSQDGDRSSYEQYF.

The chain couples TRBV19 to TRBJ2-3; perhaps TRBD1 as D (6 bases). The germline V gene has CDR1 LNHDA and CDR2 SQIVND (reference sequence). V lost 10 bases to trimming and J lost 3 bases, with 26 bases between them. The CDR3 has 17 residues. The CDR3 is CATRGRGQRTGTDTQYF. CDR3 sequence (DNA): TGTGCCACACGAGGGAGAGGACAGAGAACGGGAACAGATACGCAGTATTTT.

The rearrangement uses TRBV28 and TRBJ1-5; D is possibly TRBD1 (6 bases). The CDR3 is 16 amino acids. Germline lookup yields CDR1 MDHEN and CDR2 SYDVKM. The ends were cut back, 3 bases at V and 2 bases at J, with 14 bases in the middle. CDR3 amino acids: CASSFRRTVGNQPQHF. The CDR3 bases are TGTGCCAGCAGTTTCCGAAGGACAGTAGGCAATCAGCCCCAGCATTTT.

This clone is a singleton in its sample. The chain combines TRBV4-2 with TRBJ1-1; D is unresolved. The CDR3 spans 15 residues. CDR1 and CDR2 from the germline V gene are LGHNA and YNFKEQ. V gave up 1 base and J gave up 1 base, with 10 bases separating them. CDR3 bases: TGTGCCAGCAGCCAAGGCGGCCAATGGAACACTGAAGCTTTCTTT. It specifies CASSQGGQWNTEAFF.

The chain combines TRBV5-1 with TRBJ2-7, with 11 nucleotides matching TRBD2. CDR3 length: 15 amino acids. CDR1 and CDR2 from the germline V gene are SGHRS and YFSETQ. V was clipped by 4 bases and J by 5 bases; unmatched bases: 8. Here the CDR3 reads CASSVTSGSSNEQYF. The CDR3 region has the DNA TGCGCCAGCAGCGTTACTAGCGGGAGCTCTAACGAGCAGTACTTC.

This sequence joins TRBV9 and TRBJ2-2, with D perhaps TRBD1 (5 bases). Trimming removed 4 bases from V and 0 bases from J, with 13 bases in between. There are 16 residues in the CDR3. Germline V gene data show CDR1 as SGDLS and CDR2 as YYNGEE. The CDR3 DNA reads TGTGCCAGCAGCTCCGGAACAGGAACGAACACCGGGGAGCTGTTTTTT. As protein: CASSSGTGTNTGELFF.

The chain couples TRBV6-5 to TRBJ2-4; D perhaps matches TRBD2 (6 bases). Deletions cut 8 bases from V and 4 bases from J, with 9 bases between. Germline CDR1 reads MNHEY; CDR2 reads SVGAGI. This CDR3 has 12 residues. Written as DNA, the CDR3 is TGTGCCAGCGGGCGGGGAAAAAACATTCAGTACTTC. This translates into CASGRGKNIQYF.

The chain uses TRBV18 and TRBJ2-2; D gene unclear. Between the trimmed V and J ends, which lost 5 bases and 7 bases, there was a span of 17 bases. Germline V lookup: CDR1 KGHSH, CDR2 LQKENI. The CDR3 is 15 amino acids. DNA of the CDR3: TGTGCCAGCTCATCGACCCCAACGGAGTACGGGGAGCTGTTTTTT. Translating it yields CASSSTPTEYGELFF.

The CDR3 DNA reads TGTGCCAGCAGTTTATTGGCAGCGAGCTCCTACGAGCAGTACTTC. Its protein product is CASSLLAASSYEQYF. This chain connects TRBV28 to TRBJ2-7; D gene unclear. The germline V gene has CDR1 MDHEN and CDR2 SYDVKM. The CDR3 is 15 amino acids. The V end was cut by 1 base, the J end by 0 bases, with 10 bases between.

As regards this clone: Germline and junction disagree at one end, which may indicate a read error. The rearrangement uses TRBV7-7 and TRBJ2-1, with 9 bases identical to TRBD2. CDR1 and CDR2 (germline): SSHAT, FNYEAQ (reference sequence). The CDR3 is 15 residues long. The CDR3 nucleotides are TGTGCTAGCAGCTCTACTAGCGGGCCGAACAATGAGCAGTTCTTC. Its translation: CASSSTSGPNNEQFF.

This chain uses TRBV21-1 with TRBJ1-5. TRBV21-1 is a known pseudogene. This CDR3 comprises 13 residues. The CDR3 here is CARRAGFTQPQHF. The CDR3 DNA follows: TGTGCCAGACGGGCCGGGTTTACTCAGCCCCAGCATTTT.

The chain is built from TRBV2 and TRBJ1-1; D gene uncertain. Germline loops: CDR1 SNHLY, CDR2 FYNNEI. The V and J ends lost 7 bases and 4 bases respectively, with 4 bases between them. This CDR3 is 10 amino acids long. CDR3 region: CASMVTEAFF. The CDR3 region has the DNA TGTGCCAGCATGGTCACTGAAGCTTTCTTT.

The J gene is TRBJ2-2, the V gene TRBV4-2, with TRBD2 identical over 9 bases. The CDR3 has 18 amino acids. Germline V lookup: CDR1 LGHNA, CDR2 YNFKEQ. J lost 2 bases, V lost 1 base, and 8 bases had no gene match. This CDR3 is CASSQVSTTSGNTGELFF. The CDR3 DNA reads TGTGCCAGCAGCCAAGTTTCGACGACTAGCGGAAACACCGGGGAGCTGTTTTTT.

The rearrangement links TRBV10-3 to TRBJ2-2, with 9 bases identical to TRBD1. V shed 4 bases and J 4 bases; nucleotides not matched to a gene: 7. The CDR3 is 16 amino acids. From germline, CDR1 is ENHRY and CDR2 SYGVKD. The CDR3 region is CAISVQGARSTGELFF. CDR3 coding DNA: TGTGCCATCAGTGTACAGGGGGCGCGGAGCACCGGGGAGCTGTTTTTT.

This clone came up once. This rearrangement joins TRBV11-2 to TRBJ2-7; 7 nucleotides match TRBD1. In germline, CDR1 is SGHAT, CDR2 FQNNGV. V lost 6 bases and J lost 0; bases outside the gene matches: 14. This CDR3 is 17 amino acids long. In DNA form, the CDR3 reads TGTGCCAGCAGTGGCAGTATCAGAGACAGGGTCTCCTACGAGCAGTACTTC. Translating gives CASSGSIRDRVSYEQYF. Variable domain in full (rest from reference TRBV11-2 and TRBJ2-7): EAGVAQSPRYKIIEKRQSVAFWCNPISGHATLYWYQQILGQGPKLLIQFQNNGVVDDSQLPKDRFSAERLKGVDSTLKIQPAKLEDSAVYLCASSGSIRDRVSYEQYFGPGTRLTVT.

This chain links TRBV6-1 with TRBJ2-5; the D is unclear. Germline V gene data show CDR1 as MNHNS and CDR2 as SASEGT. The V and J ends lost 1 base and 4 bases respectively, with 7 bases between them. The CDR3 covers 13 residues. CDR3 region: CASSEGSRETQYF. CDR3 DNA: TGTGCCAGCAGTGAAGGGTCGCGAGAGACCCAGTACTTC.

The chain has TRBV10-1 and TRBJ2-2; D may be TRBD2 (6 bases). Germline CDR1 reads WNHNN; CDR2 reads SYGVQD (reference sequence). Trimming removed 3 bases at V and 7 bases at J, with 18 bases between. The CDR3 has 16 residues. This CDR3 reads CASSDRNSRRGGELFF. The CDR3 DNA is TGCGCCAGCAGTGATCGGAATAGCCGGAGGGGCGGGGAGCTGTTTTTT.

For the CDR3, the DNA is TGTGCCAGTAGTATCGACGGGTCCGGGGGGTACGAGCAGTACTTC. It translates to CASSIDGSGGYEQYF. The chain couples TRBV19 to TRBJ2-7, with TRBD2 matching over 7 bases. This CDR3 contains 15 residues. V gave up 3 bases and J gave up 4 bases; unmatched junction bases: 9. The germline CDR1 and CDR2 sequences are LNHDA and SQIVND (reference sequence).

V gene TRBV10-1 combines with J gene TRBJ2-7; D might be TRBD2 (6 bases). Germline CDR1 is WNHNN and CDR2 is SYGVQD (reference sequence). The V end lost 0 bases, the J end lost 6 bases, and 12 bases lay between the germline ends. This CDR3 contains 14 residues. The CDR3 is CASSESVAGSEQYF. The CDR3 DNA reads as TGCGCCAGCAGTGAGTCAGTGGCGGGAAGCGAGCAGTACTTC.

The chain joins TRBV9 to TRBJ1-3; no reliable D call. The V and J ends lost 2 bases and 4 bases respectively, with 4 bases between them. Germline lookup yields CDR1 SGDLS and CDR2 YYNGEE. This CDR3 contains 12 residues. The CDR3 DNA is TGTGCCAGCAGCGTCGCCGGAAACACCATATATTTT. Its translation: CASSVAGNTIYF.

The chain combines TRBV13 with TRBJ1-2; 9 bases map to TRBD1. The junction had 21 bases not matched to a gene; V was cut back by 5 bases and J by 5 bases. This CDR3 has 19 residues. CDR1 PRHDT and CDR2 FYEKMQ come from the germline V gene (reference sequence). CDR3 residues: CASSPWGWGTGTDQYGYTF. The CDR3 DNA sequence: TGTGCCAGCAGCCCCTGGGGATGGGGGACAGGGACCGATCAGTATGGCTACACCTTC. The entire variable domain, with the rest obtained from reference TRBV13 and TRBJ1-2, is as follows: AAGVIQSPRHLIKEKRETATLKCYPIPRHDTVYWYQQGPGQDPQFLISFYEKMQSDKGSIPDRFSAQQFSDYHSELNMSSLELGDSALYFCASSPWGWGTGTDQYGYTFGSGTRLTVV.

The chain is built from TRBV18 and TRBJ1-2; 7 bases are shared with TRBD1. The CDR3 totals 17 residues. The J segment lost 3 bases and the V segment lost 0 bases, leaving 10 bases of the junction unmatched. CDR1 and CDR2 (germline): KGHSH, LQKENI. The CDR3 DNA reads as TGTGCCAGCTCACCACCGACAGGGCGTCAAAAGGACTATGGCTACACCTTC. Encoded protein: CASSPPTGRQKDYGYTF.

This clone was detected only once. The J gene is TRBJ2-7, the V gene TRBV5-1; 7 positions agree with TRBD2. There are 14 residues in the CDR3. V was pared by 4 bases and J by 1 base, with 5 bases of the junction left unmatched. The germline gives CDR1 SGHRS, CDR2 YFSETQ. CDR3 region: CASSAGDESYEQYF. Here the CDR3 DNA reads TGCGCCAGCAGCGCGGGGGACGAGTCCTACGAGCAGTACTTC.

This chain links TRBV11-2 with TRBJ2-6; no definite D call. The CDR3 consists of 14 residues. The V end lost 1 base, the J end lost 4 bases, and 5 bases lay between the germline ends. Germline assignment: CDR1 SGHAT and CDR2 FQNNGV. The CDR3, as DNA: TGTGCCAGCAGCTTAGGTGGCGGGGCCAACGTCCTGACTTTC. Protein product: CASSLGGGANVLTF. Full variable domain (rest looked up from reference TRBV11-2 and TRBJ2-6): EAGVAQSPRYKIIEKRQSVAFWCNPISGHATLYWYQQILGQGPKLLIQFQNNGVVDDSQLPKDRFSAERLKGVDSTLKIQPAKLEDSAVYLCASSLGGGANVLTFGAGSRLTVL.

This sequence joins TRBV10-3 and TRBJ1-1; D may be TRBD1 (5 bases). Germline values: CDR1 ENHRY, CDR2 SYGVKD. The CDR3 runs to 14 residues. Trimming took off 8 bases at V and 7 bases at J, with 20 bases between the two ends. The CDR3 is CAISLEGSTYEAFF. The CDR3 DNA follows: TGTGCCATCTCCCTGGAGGGGTCCACCTATGAAGCTTTCTTT.